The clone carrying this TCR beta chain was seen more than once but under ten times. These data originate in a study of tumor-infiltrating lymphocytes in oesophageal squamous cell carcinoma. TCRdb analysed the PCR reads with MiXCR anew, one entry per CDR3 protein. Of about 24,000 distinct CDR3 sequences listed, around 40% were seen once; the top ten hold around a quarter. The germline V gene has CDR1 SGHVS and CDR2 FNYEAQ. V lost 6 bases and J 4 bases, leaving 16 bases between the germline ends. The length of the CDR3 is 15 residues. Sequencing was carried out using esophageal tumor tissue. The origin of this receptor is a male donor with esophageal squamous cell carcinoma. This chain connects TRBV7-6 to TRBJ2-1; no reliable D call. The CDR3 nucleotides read TGTGCCAGCAGGAGTGCTCGGCTAGGATACAATGAGCAGTTCTTC. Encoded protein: CASRSARLGYNEQFF.